The rows below give T cell receptor beta chains drawn from one sample of a study of T cell responses to AZD1222 COVID-19 vaccine. Sequenced by immunoSEQ multiplex PCR; TCRdb stores in-frame clones only, minus some. The table lists 95,000 to 150,000 clones, around 88% of them singletons. This sample comprised peripheral blood, obtained on day 0 of AZD1222 vaccination. Source of these receptors: an adult in good health. CDR3s include the opening cysteine and the closing phenylalanine or tryptophan. Each record gives: J gene, clone size, V gene, CDR3 protein. Clone size is given for some rows only: seen once, a few or many times, or a class if the clone is expanded.

TRBJ2-5 - TRBV4-2 CASSRTSPPETQYF
TRBJ2-5 - TRBV4-2 CASSQLTAGAQETQYF
TRBJ1-2 - TRBV24-1 CATSDFATNYGYTF
TRBJ1-1 once TRBV2 CASSEAARGTEAFF
TRBJ1-2 - TRBV6-1 CASQVGQNYGYTF
TRBJ1-3 - TRBV28 CASSLWAENTIYF
TRBJ1-3 - TRBV2 CASIQGGNTIYF
TRBJ1-5 - TRBV7-2 CASSPNRDQPQHF
TRBJ1-2 few TRBV7-8 CASSLGRDYGYTF
TRBJ2-1 - TRBV7-2 CASSLAGGTGVNEQFF
TRBJ2-1 - TRBV27 CASSPRTGDNEQFF
TRBJ2-5 - TRBV4-3 CASSPGTSGGAVLETQYF
TRBJ2-1 - TRBV2 CASSDRGQVNYNEQFF
TRBJ2-2 - TRBV6-4 CASSPRAGQGTGELFF
TRBJ2-1 once TRBV5-5 CASSPGLAGAFDEQFF
TRBJ2-1 - TRBV5-4 CASSLGPEIYNEQFF
TRBJ2-5 - TRBV7-2 CASSFLGEETQYF
TRBJ1-2 - TRBV29-1 CSVEKGNYGYTF
TRBJ2-7 - TRBV7-9 CASSTSDVNGYEQYF
TRBJ2-1 few TRBV21-1 CASSTAGEQFF
TRBJ2-3 - TRBV7-6 CASSPGGGQSTDTQYF
TRBJ1-3 - TRBV10-3 CATQQGSGNTIYF
TRBJ2-3 - TRBV27 CASSYRGGTTTDTQYF
TRBJ2-4 - TRBV5-1 CASSLMEGGKRDIQYF
TRBJ1-5 - TRBV7-9 CASSLGTEGKPQHF
TRBJ1-2 - TRBV14 CASSPRVSNYGYTF
TRBJ2-2 - TRBV7-3 CASSLKGGGTGELFF
TRBJ1-6 - TRBV2 CASTAYSPLHF
TRBJ1-2 - TRBV10-3 CAMGAGVGYGYTF
TRBJ1-6 - TRBV5-6 CASSLQGPISPLHF
TRBJ1-4 - TRBV18 CASSPERGDEKLFF
TRBJ2-1 few TRBV7-9 CASSLQGSSYNEQFF
TRBJ1-5 - TRBV7-2 CASSPGRTDQPQHF
TRBJ1-1 - TRBV19 CATSSERILGEAFF
TRBJ2-7 - TRBV6-2/TRBV6-3 CASSYDTGGGTYEQYF
TRBJ1-3 - TRBV29-1 CSVEGTREVPGNTIYF
TRBJ1-2 - TRBV10-2 CASRVEQGDYGYTF
TRBJ1-5 - TRBV11-2 CASSQEFDSNQPQHF
TRBJ1-3 once TRBV19 CASRNGNTIYF
TRBJ1-1 - TRBV14 CASSQGYRAFF
TRBJ2-3 - TRBV11-3 CASSLAGGGLGTDTQYF
TRBJ2-3 - TRBV2 CASTGLVGDTQYF
TRBJ2-7 - TRBV5-1 CASSLTGYEQYF
TRBJ1-1 - TRBV28 CASSFSTGKMNTEAFF
TRBJ1-1 - TRBV15 CATSRAGQPNTEAFF
TRBJ2-2 - TRBV5-6 CASSPGTGELFF
TRBJ2-7 - TRBV28 CASSLQGFFVGQYF
TRBJ1-1 - TRBV13 CASSPKEGSAEAFF
TRBJ1-3 - TRBV12-5 CASGQGGSSGNTIYF
TRBJ1-2 - TRBV4-2 CASSHSLWDKNGYTF
TRBJ1-2 - TRBV21-1 CAGELDSERNLTNYGYTF
TRBJ2-3 few TRBV4-3 CASSQIAGGADTQYF
TRBJ1-4 - TRBV9 CASSAMGASNEKLFF
TRBJ2-5 few TRBV10-2 CASSETRTEETQYF